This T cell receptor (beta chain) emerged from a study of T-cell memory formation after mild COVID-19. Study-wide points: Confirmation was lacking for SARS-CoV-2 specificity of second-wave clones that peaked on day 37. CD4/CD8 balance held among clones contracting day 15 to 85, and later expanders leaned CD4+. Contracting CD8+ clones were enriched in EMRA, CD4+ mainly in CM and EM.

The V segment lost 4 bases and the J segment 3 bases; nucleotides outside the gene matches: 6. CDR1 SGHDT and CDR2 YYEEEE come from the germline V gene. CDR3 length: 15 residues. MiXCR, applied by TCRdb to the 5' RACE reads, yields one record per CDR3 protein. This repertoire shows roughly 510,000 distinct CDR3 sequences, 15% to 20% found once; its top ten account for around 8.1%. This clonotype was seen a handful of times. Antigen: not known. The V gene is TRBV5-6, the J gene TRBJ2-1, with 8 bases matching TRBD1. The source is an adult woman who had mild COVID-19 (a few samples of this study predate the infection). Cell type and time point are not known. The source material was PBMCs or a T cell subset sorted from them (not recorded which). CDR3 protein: CASSAGQVVYNEQFF. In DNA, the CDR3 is TGTGCCAGCAGCGCGGGACAGGTGGTCTACAATGAGCAGTTCTTC.